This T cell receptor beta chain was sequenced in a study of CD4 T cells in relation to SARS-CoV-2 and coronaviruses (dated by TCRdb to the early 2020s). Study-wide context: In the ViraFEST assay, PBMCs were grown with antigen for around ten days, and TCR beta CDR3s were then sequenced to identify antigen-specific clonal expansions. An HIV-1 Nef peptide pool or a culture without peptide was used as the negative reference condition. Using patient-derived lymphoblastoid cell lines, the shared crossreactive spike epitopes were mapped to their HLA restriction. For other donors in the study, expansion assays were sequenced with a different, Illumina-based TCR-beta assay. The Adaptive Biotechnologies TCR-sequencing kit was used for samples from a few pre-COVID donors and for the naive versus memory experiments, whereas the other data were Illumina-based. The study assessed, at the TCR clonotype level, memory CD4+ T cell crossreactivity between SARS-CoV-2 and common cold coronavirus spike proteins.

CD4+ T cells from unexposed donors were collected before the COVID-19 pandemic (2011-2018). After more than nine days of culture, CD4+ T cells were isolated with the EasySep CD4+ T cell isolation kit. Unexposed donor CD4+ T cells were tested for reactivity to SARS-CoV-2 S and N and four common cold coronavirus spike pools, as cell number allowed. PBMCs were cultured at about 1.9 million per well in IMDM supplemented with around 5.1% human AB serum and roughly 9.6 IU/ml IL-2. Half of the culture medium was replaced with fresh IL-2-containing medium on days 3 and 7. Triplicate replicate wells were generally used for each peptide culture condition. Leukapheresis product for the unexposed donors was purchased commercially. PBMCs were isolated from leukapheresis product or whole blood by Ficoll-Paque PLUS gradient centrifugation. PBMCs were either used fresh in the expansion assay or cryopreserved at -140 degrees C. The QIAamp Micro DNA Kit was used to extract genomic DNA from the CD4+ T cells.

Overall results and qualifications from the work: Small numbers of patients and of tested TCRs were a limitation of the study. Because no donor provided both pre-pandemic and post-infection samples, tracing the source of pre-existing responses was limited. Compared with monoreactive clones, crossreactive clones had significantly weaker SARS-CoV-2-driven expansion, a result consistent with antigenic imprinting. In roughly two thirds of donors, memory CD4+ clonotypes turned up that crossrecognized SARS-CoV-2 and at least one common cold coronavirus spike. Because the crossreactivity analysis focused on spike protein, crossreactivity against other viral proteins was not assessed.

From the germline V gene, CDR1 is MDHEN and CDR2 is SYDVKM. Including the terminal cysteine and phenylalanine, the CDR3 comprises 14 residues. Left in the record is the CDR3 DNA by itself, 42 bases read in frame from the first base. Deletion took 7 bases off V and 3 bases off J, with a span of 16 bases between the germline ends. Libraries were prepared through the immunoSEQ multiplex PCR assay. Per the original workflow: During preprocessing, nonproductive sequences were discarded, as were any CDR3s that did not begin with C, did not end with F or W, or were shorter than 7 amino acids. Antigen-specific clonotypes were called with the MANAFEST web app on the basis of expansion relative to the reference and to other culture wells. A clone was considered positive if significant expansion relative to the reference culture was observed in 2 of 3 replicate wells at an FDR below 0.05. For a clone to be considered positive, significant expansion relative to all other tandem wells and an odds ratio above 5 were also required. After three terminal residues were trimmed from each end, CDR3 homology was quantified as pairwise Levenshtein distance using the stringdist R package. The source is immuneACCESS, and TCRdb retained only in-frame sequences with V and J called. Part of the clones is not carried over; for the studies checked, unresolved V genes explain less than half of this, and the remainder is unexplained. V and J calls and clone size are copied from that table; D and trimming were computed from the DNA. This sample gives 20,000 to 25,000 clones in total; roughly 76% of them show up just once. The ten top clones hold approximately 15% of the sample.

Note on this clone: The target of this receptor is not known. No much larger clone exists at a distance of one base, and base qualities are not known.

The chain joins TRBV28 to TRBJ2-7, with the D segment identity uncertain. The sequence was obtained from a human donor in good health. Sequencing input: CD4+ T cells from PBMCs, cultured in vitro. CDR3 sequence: CASNPGLGYYEQYF. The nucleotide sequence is TGTGCCAGCAATCCGGGCCTTGGATACTACGAGCAGTACTTC. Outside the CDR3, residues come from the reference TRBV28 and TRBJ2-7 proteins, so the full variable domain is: DVKVTQSSRYLVKRTGEKVFLECVQDMDHENMFWYRQDPGLGLRLIYFSYDVKMKEKGDIPEGYSVSREKKERFSLILESASTNQTSMYLCASNPGLGYYEQYFGPGTRLTVT.